This T cell receptor beta chain was retrieved from a study of CD8+CD57+ T cells in acquired aplastic anemia. Whole-study context: The sorted CD4+ and CD8+ cells yielded an average approximately 3 ug of DNA.

Regarding this clonotype: Antigen: not known.

Study findings and constraints: Researchers reported that CD8+ Simpson's diversity was not significantly different in patients versus controls. The number of CD8+ CDR3 sequences shared by patients and controls was 25 to 35.

CDR1 LNHDA and CDR2 SQIVND come from the germline V gene (reference sequence). The CDR3 sequence is 16 residues long. V was pared by 6 bases and J by 1 base, with 9 bases of the junction left unmatched. Both TCR beta VDJ combination and CDR3 sequence profiling were carried out. Genomic DNA was the template for this profiling. TCRdb analysed the reads with MiXCR anew, one entry per CDR3 protein. The table lists some 170,000 distinct CDR3 sequences, 40% to 55% of them singletons, with around 1% in the top ten. Patients selected for sequencing had displayed CD8+CD57+ cell expansion by flow cytometry. Sequencing input: sorted CD4+, CD8+, or CD8+CD57+ T cells (not recorded which) from PBMCs. This chain joins TRBV19 and TRBJ1-1; 9 nucleotides match TRBD1. The sequence derives from a human donor with aplastic anemia. CDR3 region: CASRQTGGAKNTEAFF. CDR3 in DNA: TGTGCCAGTAGGCAAACAGGGGGCGCGAAGAACACTGAAGCTTTCTTT.